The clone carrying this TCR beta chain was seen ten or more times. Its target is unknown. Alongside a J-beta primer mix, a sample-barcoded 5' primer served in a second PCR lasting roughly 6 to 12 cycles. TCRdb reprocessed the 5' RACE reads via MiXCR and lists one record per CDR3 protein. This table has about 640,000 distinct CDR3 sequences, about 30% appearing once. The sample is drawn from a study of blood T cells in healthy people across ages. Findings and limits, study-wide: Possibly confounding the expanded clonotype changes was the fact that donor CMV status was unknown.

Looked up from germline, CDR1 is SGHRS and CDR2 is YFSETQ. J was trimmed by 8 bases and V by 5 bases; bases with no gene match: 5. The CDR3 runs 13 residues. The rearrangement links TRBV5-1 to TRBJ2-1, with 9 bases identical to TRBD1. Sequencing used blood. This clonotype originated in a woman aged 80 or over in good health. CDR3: CASRKDRGDEQFF. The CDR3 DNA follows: TGCGCCAGCAGAAAAGACAGGGGGGATGAGCAGTTCTTC.